This entry features one T cell receptor (beta chain) sequence. No antigen is known for it. This sample is part of a study of a mutant IDH1 vaccine in newly diagnosed glioma. Study-level information: Vaccines were first given 4-6 weeks after radiotherapy alone, or with temozolomide cycles. General study points: Among top peripheral T cell clonotypes, changes seemed unrelated to pseudoprogression.

Time point described: week 5, during vaccination. The study gave 300 ug of mutant IDH1 20-mer peptide per vaccine dose, with topical imiquimod. The method was immunoSEQ multiplex PCR; TCRdb's version includes in-frame clones alone and lacks a portion of them. The sample lists fewer than 70,000 clones, 90% seen once, with roughly 5.1% in the top ten. The CDR3 is 14 residues long. Germline V gene lookup returns CDR1 MDHEN and CDR2 SYDVKM. With 6 bases removed from V and 2 bases from J, the gap between germline ends came to 13 bases. The V call is TRBV28, the J call TRBJ1-1, with no clear D. Sequencing used PBMCs, obtained from a glioma patient whose treatment included an IDH1 peptide vaccine. This TCR derives from a woman aged 40-49 years with glioma. CDR3 sequence: CASRPPSVNTEAFF. In DNA, the CDR3 is TGTGCCAGCAGACCGCCCTCCGTAAACACTGAAGCTTTCTTT.